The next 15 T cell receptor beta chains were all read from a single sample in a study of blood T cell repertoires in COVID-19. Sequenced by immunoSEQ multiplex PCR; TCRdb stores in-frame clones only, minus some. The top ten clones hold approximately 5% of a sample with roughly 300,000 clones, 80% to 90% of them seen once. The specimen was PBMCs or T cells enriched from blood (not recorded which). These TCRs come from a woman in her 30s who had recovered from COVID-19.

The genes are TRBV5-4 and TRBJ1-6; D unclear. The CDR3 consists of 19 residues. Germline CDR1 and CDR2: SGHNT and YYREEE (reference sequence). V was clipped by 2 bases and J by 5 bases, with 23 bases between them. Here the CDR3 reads CASSFYGGRAGEDNSPLHF. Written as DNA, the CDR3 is TGTGCCAGCAGCTTTTATGGTGGCCGCGCCGGGGAGGATAATTCACCCCTCCACTTT. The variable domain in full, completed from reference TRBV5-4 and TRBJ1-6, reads ETGVTQSPTHLIKTRGQQVTLRCSSQSGHNTVSWYQQALGQGPQFIFQYYREEENGRGNFPPRFSGLQFPNYSSELNVNALELDDSALYLCASSFYGGRAGEDNSPLHFGNGTRLTVT.

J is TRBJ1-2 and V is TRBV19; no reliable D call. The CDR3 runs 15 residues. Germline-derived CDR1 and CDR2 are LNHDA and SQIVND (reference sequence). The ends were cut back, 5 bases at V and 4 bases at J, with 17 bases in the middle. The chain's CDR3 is CASSPKPQLPYGYTF. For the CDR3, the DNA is TGTGCCAGTAGTCCAAAACCACAGTTACCCTATGGCTACACCTTC. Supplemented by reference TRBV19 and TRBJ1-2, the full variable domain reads DGGITQSPKYLFRKEGQNVTLSCEQNLNHDAMYWYRQDPGQGLRLIYYSQIVNDFQKGDIAEGYSVSREKKESFPLTVTSAQKNPTAFYLCASSPKPQLPYGYTFGSGTRLTVV.

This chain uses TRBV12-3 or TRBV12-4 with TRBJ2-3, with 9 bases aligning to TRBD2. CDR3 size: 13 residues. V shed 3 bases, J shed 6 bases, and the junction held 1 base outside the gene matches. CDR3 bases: TGTGCCAGCAGTTTGGGACTAGCCGATACGCAGTATTTT. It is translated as CASSLGLADTQYF.

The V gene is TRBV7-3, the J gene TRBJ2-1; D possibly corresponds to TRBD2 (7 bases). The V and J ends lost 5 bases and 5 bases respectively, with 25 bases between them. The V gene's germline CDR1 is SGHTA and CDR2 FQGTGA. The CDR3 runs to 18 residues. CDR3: CASSRQAPSAGANNEQFF. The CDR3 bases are TGTGCCAGCAGCCGACAGGCCCCCTCTGCGGGGGCGAACAATGAGCAGTTCTTC. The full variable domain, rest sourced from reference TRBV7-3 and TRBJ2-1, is GAGVSQTPSNKVTEKGKYVELRCDPISGHTALYWYRQSLGQGPEFLIYFQGTGAADDSGLPNDRFFAVRPEGSVSTLKIQRTERGDSAVYLCASSRQAPSAGANNEQFFGPGTRLTVL.

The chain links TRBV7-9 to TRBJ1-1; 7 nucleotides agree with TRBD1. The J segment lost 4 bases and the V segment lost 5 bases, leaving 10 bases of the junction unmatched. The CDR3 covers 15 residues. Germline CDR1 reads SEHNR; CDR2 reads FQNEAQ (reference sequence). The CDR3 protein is CASSLPQGTSTEAFF. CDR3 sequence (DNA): TGTGCCAGCAGCCTCCCACAGGGGACCTCCACTGAAGCTTTCTTT.

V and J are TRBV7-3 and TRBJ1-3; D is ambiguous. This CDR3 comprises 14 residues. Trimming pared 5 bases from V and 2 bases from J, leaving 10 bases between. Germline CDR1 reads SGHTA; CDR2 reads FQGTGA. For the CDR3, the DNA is TGTGCCAGCAGCCCCGTCGGTGCTGGAAACACCATATATTTT. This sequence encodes CASSPVGAGNTIYF. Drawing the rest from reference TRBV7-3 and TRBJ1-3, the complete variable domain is GAGVSQTPSNKVTEKGKYVELRCDPISGHTALYWYRQSLGQGPEFLIYFQGTGAADDSGLPNDRFFAVRPEGSVSTLKIQRTERGDSAVYLCASSPVGAGNTIYFGEGSWLTVV.

The chain's CDR3 is CASRELISGMGEQYF. DNA for the CDR3: TGTGCCAGCAGGGAACTTATAAGCGGAATGGGGGAGCAGTACTTC. This chain links TRBV2 with TRBJ2-7, with a weak D call TRBD2 (5 bases). V gave up 6 bases and J gave up 7 bases, with 22 bases separating them. The CDR3 totals 15 residues. Germline V gives CDR1 SNHLY, CDR2 FYNNEI.

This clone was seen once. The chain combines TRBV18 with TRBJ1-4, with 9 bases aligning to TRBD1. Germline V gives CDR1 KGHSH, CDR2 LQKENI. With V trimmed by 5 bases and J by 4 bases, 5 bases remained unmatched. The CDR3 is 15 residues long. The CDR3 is CASSGQGRGNEKLFF. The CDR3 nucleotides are TGTGCCAGCTCAGGACAGGGGCGCGGTAATGAAAAACTGTTTTTT.

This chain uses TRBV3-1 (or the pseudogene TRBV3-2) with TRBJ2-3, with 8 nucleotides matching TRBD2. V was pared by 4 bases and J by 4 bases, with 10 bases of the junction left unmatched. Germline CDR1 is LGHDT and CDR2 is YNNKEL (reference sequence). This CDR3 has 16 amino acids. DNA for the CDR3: TGTGCCAGCAGCCCCCGGTGGCGGGGGGTTGCAGATACGCAGTATTTT. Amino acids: CASSPRWRGVADTQYF.

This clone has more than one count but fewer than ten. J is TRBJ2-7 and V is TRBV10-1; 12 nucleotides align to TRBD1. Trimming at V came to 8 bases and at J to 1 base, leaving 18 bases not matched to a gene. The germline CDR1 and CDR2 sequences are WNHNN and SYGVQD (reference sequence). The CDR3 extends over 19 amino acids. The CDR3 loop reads CASSSRDRGPFTISYEQYF. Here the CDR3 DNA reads TGCGCCAGCTCTAGCCGGGACAGGGGGCCCTTCACCATTTCCTACGAGCAGTACTTC.

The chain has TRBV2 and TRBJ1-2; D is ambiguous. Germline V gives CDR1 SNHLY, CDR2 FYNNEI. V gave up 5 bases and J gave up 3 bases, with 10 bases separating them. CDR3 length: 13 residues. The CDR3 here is CASSSIADYGYTF. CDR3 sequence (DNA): TGTGCCAGCAGTTCGATTGCAGACTATGGCTACACCTTC.

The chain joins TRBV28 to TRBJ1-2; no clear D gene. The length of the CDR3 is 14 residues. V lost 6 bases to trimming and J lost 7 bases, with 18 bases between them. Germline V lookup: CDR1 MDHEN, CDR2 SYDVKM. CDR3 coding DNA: TGTGCCAGCAGCGCTGGGGTGGAGGTTCGTGGCTACACCTTC. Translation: CASSAGVEVRGYTF.

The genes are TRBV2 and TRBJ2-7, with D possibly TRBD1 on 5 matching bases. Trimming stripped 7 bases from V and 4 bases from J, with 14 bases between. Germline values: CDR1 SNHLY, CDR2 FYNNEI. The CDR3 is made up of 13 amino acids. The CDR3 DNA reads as TGTGCCAGCACTGGGTCAGGGTCTTACGAGCAGTACTTC. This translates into CASTGSGSYEQYF.

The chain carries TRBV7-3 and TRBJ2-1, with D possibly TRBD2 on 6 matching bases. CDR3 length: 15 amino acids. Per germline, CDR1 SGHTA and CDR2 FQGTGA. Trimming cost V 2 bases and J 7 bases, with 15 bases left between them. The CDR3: CASSLRYGGGNEQFF. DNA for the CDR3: TGTGCCAGCAGCTTACGTTACGGGGGAGGTAATGAGCAGTTCTTC.

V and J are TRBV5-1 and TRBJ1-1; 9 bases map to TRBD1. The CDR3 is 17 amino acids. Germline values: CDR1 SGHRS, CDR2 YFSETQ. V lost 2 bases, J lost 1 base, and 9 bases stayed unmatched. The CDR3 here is CASSLYGTGMQNTEAFF. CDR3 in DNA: TGCGCCAGCAGCTTATATGGGACAGGGATGCAGAACACTGAAGCTTTCTTT.